These T cell receptor beta chains were read from a single sample in a study of brain T cells in children with intractable seizures. The data were produced by immunoSEQ multiplex PCR, yet TCRdb's version contains in-frame clones alone and is incomplete. The sample yields tens of thousands of clones, more than 85% seen once. The sequenced sample was peripheral blood, obtained at surgery. The receptors derive from a boy under three years old with tuberous sclerosis and intractable seizures. Each CDR3 is given with its conserved first and last residue. D genes are given only for firm matches. Clone size is shown for a subset of rows, as once, few, many or a class of expanded clone.

CDR3	DNA	size	J	V	D
CASTQGLAGPYEQYF	TGTGCCAGCACCCAGGGACTAGCGGGACCCTACGAGCAGTACTTC	-	TRBJ2-7	TRBV3-1/TRBV3-2	TRBD2
CASRESNEQFF	TGTGCCAGCAGGGAGAGCAATGAGCAGTTCTTC	-	TRBJ2-1	TRBV12-3/TRBV12-4	-
CASTLYRRGKAFF	TGTGCCAGCACTCTTTATCGCAGGGGAAAAGCTTTCTTT	-	TRBJ1-1	TRBV28	-
CASSQVLAGEYEQYF	TGCGCCAGCAGCCAAGTCCTAGCGGGAGAATACGAGCAGTACTTC	-	TRBJ2-7	TRBV4-1	TRBD2
CASSQLRTGTTDTQYF	TGTGCCAGCAGCCAATTAAGGACAGGTACTACAGATACGCAGTATTTT	-	TRBJ2-3	TRBV3-1/TRBV3-2	TRBD1
CASSIEDPGSYNSPLHF	TGCGCCAGCAGCATTGAGGACCCTGGCTCCTATAATTCACCCCTCCACTTT	-	TRBJ1-6	TRBV5-1	-
CASRRDRGTEAFF	TGTGCCAGCAGACGGGACAGGGGCACTGAAGCTTTCTTT	-	TRBJ1-1	TRBV6-5	TRBD1
CASSLETADTQYF	TGTGCCAGCAGCTTGGAAACGGCAGATACGCAGTATTTT	-	TRBJ2-3	TRBV5-4	-
CASSLNVRSSYEQYF	TGTGCCAGCAGCTTAAATGTCAGGTCAAGCTACGAGCAGTACTTC	-	TRBJ2-7	TRBV7-2	-
CASSLGGQGPTNEKLFF	TGTGCCAGCAGCTTGGGGGGACAGGGGCCAACTAATGAAAAACTGTTTTTT	-	TRBJ1-4	TRBV5-4	TRBD1
CASSPLEGFEAFF	TGTGCCAGCAGCCCTCTGGAAGGGTTTGAAGCTTTCTTT	-	TRBJ1-1	TRBV3-1/TRBV3-2	-
CASSTPLAGDTGELFF	TGTGCCAGCAGCACCCCCCTAGCGGGGGACACCGGGGAGCTGTTTTTT	-	TRBJ2-2	TRBV9	TRBD2
CASSTPTGLEQYF	TGTGCCAGTAGTACACCGACAGGGCTCGAGCAGTACTTC	-	TRBJ2-7	TRBV19	TRBD1
CASSLVPRSNTEAFF	TGTGCCAGCAGCTTAGTCCCAAGGTCGAACACTGAAGCTTTCTTT	-	TRBJ1-1	TRBV7-8	-
CASTSGASDYEQYF	TGTGCCAGCACCTCGGGGGCGTCAGACTACGAGCAGTACTTC	-	TRBJ2-7	TRBV6-5	-
CASSLAGTGNSPLHF	TGTGCCAGCAGCTTGGCCGGGACAGGGAATTCACCCCTCCACTTT	-	TRBJ1-6	TRBV5-8	TRBD1
CASSWGTATYEQYF	TGCGCCAGCAGCTGGGGGACTGCAACCTACGAGCAGTACTTC	-	TRBJ2-7	TRBV5-1	-
CASSLIGVRIGGYTF	TGTGCCAGCAGCTTGATCGGGGTTCGAATTGGGGGCTACACCTTC	-	TRBJ1-2	TRBV5-4	-
CASSLVPGSNSPLHF	TGTGCCAGCAGCTTGGTTCCGGGGAGTAATTCACCCCTCCACTTT	-	TRBJ1-6	TRBV5-6	-
CASSGGLDQPQHF	TGTGCCAGCAGCGGGGGTCTGGATCAGCCCCAGCATTTT	once	TRBJ1-5	TRBV3-1/TRBV3-2	-